This T cell receptor (beta chain) was identified in a study of shared clonotypes between healthy human individuals. Repertoires were generated with immunoSEQ multiplex PCR, while TCRdb's copy carries only in-frame clones and drops some. The top ten clones hold more than 0.95% of a sample with some 2.1 million clones, about 95% of them seen once. The table lists this clone with a count of one. The ends were cut back, 5 bases at V and 2 bases at J, with 9 bases in the middle. CDR3 size: 14 residues. Germline V lookup: CDR1 MNHNS, CDR2 SASEGT. CD45RO-negative, CCR7-positively selected cells formed the naive CD8 fraction, excluding terminally differentiated effector memory CD45RA+ cells.

This TCR was sampled from a young man in good health. This chain joins TRBV6-1 and TRBJ1-4; D not certain. The material sequenced was naive CD8+ T cells sorted from blood. CDR3 nucleotides: TGTGCCAGCAGTTTCAGGAAGACTAATGAAAAACTGTTTTTT. It is translated as CASSFRKTNEKLFF.